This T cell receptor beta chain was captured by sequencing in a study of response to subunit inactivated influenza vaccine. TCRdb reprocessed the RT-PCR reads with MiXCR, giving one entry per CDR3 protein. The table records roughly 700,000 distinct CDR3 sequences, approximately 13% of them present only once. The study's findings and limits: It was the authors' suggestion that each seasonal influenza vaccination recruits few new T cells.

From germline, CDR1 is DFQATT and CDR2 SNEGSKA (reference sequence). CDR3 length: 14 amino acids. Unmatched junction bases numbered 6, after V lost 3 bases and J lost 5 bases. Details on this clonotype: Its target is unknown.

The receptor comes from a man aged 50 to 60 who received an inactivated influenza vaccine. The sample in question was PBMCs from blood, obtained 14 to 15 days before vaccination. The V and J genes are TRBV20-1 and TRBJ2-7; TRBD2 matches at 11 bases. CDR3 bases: TGCAGTGCTAGGGAACTAGCGGGGGCGGACGAGCAGTACTTC. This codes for CSARELAGADEQYF.